The following is a T cell receptor (beta chain) sequence with its context. Germline is not matched at one junction end, which may reflect a read error. The data were taken from a study of cytomegalovirus exposure and HLA in healthy donors. The PCR ran on 60 Vbeta and 13 Jbeta primers. Generated by immunoSEQ multiplex PCR, the TCRdb table keeps only in-frame clones and is missing some. The data contain fewer than 250,000 clones, almost 80% of them singletons. The CDR3 consists of 12 residues. Germline V gene data show CDR1 as WNHNN and CDR2 as SYGVQD (reference sequence). The chain joins TRBV10-1 to TRBJ2-5, with TRBD1 as a possible D gene (6 bases). With the DNA end fitting TRBJ2-7 better, the J assignment may be wrong. The sequence came from a male donor in good health and CMV-seronegative. What was sequenced was PBMCs. DNA for the CDR3: TGCGCCAGCGGTGACAGGCTCGGCGAGCAGTACTTC. Protein sequence: CASGDRLGEQYF.